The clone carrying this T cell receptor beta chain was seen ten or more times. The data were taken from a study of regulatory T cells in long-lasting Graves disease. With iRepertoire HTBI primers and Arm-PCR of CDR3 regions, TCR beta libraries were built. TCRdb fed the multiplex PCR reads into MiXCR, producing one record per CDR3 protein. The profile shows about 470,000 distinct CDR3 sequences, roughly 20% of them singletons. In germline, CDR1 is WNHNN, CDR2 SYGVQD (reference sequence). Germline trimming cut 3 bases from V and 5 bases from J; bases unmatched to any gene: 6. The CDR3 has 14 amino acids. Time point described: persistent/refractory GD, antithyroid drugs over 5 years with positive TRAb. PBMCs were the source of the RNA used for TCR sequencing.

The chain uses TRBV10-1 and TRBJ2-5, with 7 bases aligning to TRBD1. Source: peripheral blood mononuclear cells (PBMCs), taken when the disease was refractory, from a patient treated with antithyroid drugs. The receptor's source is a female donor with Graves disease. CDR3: CASSDRTGRETQYF. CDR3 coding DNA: TGCGCCAGCAGTGACCGGACAGGACGGGAGACCCAGTACTTC.